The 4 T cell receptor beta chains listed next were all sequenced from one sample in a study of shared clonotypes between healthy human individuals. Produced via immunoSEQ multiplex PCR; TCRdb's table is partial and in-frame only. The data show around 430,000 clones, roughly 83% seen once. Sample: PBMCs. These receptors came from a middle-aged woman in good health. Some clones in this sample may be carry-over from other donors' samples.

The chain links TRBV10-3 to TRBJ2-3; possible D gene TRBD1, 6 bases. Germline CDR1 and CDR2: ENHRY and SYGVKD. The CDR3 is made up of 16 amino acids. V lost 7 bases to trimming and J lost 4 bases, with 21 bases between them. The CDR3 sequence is CAIILTGTRTADTQYF. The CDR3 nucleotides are TGTGCCATCATTCTAACGGGGACACGGACGGCAGATACGCAGTATTTT.

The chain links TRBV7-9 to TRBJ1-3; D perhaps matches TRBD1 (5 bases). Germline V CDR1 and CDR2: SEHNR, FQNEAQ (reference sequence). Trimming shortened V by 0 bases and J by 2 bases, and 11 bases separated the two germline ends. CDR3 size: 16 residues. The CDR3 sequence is CASSLALGETGNTIYF. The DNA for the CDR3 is TGTGCCAGCAGCTTAGCGCTAGGGGAAACTGGAAACACCATATATTTT.

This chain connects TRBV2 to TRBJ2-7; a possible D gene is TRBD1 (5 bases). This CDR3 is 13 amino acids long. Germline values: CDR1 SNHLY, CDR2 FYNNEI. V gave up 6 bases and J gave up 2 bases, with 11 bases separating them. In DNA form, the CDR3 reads TGTGCCAGCAGGGACACGAACACCTACGAGCAGTACTTC. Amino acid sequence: CASRDTNTYEQYF.

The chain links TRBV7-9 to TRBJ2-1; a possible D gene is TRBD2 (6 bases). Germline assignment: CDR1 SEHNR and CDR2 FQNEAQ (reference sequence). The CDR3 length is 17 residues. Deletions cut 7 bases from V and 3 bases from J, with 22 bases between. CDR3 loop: CASNRRNGTHHYNEQFF. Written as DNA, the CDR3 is TGTGCCAGCAACCGAAGAAACGGGACTCATCACTACAATGAGCAGTTCTTC.